This TCR beta chain derives from a study of Ad26.COV2.S vaccination and SARS-CoV-2 variants. The method was immunoSEQ multiplex PCR; TCRdb's version includes in-frame clones alone and lacks a portion of them. The sample has about 320,000 clones, roughly nine tenths seen once. The CDR3 has 17 amino acids. The germline V gene has CDR1 MNHNS and CDR2 SASEGT. The germline V and J ends were trimmed by 4 bases and 0 bases, with 18 bases remaining between them. Documented treatment: roughly 18 received Ad26.COV2.S at low or high dose, single or two shots; several received placebo; per-sample allocation not given. The investigators took samples on day 63 after the first vaccine or placebo injection.

The receptor was isolated from a person aged 18-60 years who received the Ad26.COV2.S COVID-19 vaccine or a placebo. The sequencing here drew on peripheral blood, taken in a trial of Ad26.COV2.S vaccine versus placebo. The chain recombines TRBV6-1 with TRBJ2-5; D is possibly TRBD1 (6 bases). CDR3 nucleotides: TGTGCCAGCAGTGCGGGACACTCCACCTGGTACCAAGAGACCCAGTACTTC. This sequence encodes CASSAGHSTWYQETQYF.